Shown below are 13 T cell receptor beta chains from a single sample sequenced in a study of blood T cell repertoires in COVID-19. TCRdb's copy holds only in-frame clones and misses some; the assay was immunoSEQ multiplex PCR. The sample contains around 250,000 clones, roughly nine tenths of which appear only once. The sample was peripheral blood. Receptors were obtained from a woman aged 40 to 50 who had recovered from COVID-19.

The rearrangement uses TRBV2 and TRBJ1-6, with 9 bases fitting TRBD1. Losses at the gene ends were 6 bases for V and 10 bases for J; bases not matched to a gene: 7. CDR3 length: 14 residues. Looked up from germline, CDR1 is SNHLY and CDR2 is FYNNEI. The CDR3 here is CASSSRTGDSPLHF. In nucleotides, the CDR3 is TGTGCCAGCAGCTCCAGGACAGGGGACTCACCCCTCCACTTT.

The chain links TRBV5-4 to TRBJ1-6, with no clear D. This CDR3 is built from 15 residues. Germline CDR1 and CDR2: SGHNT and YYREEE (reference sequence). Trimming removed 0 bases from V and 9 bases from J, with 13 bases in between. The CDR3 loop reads CASSLEREKSSPLHF. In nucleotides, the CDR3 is TGTGCCAGCAGCTTGGAGAGGGAGAAATCTTCACCCCTCCACTTT.

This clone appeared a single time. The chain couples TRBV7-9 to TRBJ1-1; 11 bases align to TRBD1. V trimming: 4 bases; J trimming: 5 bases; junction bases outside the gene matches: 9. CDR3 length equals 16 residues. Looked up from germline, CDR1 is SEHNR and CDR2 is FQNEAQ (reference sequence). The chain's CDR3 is CASSSTWTGGITEAFF. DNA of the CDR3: TGTGCCAGCAGCTCTACTTGGACAGGGGGCATAACTGAAGCTTTCTTT.

As DNA, the CDR3 is TGTGCCAGCAGCCGCTCAGTGGCCTACGAGCAGTACGTC. Translated, it gives CASSRSVAYEQYV. This rearrangement joins TRBV6-5 to TRBJ2-7; D is uncertain. CDR1 is MNHEY and CDR2 is SVGAGI in the germline V gene. Trimming took off 6 bases at V and 2 bases at J, with 11 bases between the two ends. This CDR3 region has 13 residues.

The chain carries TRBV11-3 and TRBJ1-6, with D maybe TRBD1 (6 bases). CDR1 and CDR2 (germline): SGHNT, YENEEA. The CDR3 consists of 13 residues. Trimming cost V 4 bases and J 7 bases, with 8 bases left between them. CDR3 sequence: CASSWQGNSPLHF. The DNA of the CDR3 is TGTGCCAGCAGCTGGCAGGGGAATTCACCCCTCCACTTT.

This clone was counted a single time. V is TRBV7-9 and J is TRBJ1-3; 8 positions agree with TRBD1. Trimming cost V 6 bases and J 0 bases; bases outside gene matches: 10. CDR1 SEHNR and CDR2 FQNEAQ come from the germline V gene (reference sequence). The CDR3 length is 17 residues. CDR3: CASRSGTGYTSGNTIYF. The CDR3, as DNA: TGTGCCAGCAGATCCGGGACAGGCTATACCTCTGGAAACACCATATATTTT. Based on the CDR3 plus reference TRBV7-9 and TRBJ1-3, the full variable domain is DTGVSQNPRHKITKRGQNVTFRCDPISEHNRLYWYRQTLGQGPEFLTYFQNEAQLEKSRLLSDRFSAERPKGSFSTLEIQRTEQGDSAMYLCASRSGTGYTSGNTIYFGEGSWLTVV.

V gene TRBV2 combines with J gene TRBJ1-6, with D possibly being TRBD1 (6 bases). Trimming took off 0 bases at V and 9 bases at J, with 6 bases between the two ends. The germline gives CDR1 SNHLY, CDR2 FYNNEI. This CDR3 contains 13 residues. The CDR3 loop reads CASSEATGSPLHF. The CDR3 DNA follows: TGTGCCAGCAGTGAAGCGACAGGTTCACCCCTCCACTTT.

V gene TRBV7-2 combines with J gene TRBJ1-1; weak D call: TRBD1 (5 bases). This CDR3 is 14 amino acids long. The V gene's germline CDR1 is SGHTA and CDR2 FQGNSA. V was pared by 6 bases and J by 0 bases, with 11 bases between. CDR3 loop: CASSFGHLNTEAFF. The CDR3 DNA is TGTGCCAGCAGTTTCGGACATTTGAACACTGAAGCTTTCTTT.

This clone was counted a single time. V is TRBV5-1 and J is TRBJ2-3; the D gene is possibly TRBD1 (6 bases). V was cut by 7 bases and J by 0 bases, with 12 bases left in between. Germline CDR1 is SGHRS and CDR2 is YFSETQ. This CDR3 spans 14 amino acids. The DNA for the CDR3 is TGCGCCAGCCGAGGGGGATCTAGCACAGATACGCAGTATTTT. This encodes CASRGGSSTDTQYF.

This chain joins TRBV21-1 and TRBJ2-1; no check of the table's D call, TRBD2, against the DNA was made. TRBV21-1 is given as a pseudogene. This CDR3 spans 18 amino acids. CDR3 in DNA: TGTGCCAGCAGCACCACAGGGGAGCACGGGAGGGCCAGAAATGAGCAGTTCTTC. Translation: CASSTTGEHGRARNEQFF.

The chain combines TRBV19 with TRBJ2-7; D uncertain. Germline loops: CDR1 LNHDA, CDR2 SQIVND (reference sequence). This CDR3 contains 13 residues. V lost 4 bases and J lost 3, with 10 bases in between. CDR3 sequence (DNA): TGTGCCAGTAGTACCCCCCCCCACTACGAGCAGTACGTC. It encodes CASSTPPHYEQYV.

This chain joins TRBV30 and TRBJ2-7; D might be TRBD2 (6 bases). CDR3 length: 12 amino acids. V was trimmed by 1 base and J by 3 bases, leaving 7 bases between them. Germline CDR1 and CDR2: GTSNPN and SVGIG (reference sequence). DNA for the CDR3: TGTGCCTGGAGTGCCGGGGGCTACGAGCAGTACTTC. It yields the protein CAWSAGGYEQYF.

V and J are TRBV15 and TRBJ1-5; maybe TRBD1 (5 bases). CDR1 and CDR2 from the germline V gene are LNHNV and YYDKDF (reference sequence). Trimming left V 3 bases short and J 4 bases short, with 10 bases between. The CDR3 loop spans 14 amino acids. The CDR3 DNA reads TGTGCCACCAGCAGGAGGACACTTAATCAGCCCCAGCATTTT. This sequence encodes CATSRRTLNQPQHF.